This note documents a single T cell receptor (beta chain) sequence. The data derive from a study of T cell changes during pregnancy in multiple sclerosis. The CDR3 spans 16 residues. CDR1 is MNHNY, CDR2 SVGAGI, per germline (reference sequence). V trimming: 8 bases; J trimming: 3 bases; junction bases outside the gene matches: 13. Some clones are missing from TCRdb's copy, which holds only in-frame ones; the method was immunoSEQ multiplex PCR. The sample has tens of thousands of clones, less than 95% seen once. The chain has TRBV6-6 and TRBJ2-7; 10 bases are a match to TRBD2. The clonotype originates from a female donor with multiple sclerosis, enrolled in a pregnancy study. The starting material was peripheral blood, obtained before pregnancy. CDR3 protein: CASRDWTSGKIYEQYF. The CDR3, as DNA: TGTGCCAGCCGAGACTGGACTAGCGGAAAGATCTACGAGCAGTACTTC.